The 23 T cell receptor beta chains below were found in one sample sequenced in a study of control samples from healthy donors and cancer patients. Using immunoSEQ multiplex PCR, the repertoire was profiled, and TCRdb retains in-frame clones only, with some absent. The table lists 150,000 to 160,000 clones, approximately 94% of them singletons. The sequencing sample was made of blood. All receptors derive from a man in his forties or fifties in good health.

The rearrangement uses TRBV6-1 and TRBJ1-2; D might be TRBD1 (5 bases). CDR1 is MNHNS, CDR2 SASEGT, per germline. Trimming pared 2 bases from V and 9 bases from J, leaving 10 bases between. The CDR3 is 12 amino acids. CDR3 DNA: TGTGCCAGCAGTGAACAAGACAGAAGCTACACCTTC. Amino acid sequence: CASSEQDRSYTF.

The V call is TRBV18, the J call TRBJ1-5, with 10 bases matching TRBD1. CDR1 KGHSH and CDR2 LQKENI come from the germline V gene. V dropped 3 bases and J dropped 0; count of bases not matched to a gene: 5. The CDR3 loop spans 17 amino acids. The CDR3 loop reads CASSPGTGVFSNQPQHF. CDR3 nucleotide sequence: TGTGCCAGCTCACCCGGGACAGGGGTATTTAGCAATCAGCCCCAGCATTTT.

This rearrangement joins TRBV11-1 to TRBJ1-6, with D perhaps matching TRBD1 (5 bases). The CDR3 is 14 residues long. Trimming removed 5 bases at V and 10 bases at J, with 15 bases between. From germline, CDR1 is SGHAT and CDR2 FQDESV (reference sequence). The CDR3 sequence is CASSQVREGSPLHF. The CDR3 coding sequence is TGTGCCAGCAGCCAGGTCAGGGAAGGATCACCCCTCCACTTT. Full variable domain (remainder filled in from reference TRBV11-1 and TRBJ1-6): EAEVAQSPRYKITEKSQAVAFWCDPISGHATLYWYRQILGQGPELLVQFQDESVVDDSQLPKDRFSAERLKGVDSTLKIQPAELGDSAMYLCASSQVREGSPLHFGNGTRLTVT.

The chain couples TRBV4-1 to TRBJ1-2; tentative D call: TRBD1 (6 bases). Trimming stripped 2 bases from V and 7 bases from J, with 20 bases between. Germline V gene lookup returns CDR1 MGHRA and CDR2 YSYEKL. The CDR3 has 16 amino acids. The CDR3 coding sequence is TGCGCCAGCAGCCAACTCCCGGACAGTGGGGGTAGTGGCTACACCTTC. This translates into CASSQLPDSGGSGYTF.

The V and J genes are TRBV4-3 and TRBJ2-1, with TRBD1 as a possible D gene (6 bases). Germline V gives CDR1 LGHNA, CDR2 YSLEER. The V gene lost 6 bases and the J gene lost 15 bases, with 18 bases spanning the gap. The length of the CDR3 is 12 residues. This chain's CDR3 is CASRPRQVIAFF. CDR3 sequence (DNA): TGCGCCAGCAGGCCTCGACAGGTCATTGCGTTCTTC.

The gene calls are TRBV7-9 and TRBJ1-2, with TRBD1 identical over 8 bases. Trimming at V came to 1 base and at J to 7 bases, leaving 5 bases not matched to a gene. Per the germline V gene, CDR1 is SEHNR and CDR2 is FQNEAQ (reference sequence). CDR3 length: 14 residues. DNA for the CDR3: TGTGCCAGCAGCTTAGACCGGACAGGGCGTGGCTACACCTTC. It is translated as CASSLDRTGRGYTF.

The chain has TRBV19 and TRBJ1-6, with 9 bases identical to TRBD1. The V and J ends lost 5 bases and 7 bases, in that order; junction bases with no gene match: 3. The CDR3 contains 14 residues. Germline lookup yields CDR1 LNHDA and CDR2 SQIVND (reference sequence). CDR3 in amino acids: CASSRDRGNSPLHF. CDR3 in DNA: TGTGCCAGTAGTCGTGACAGGGGGAATTCACCCCTCCACTTT.

CDR3 loop: CASSAPGTGHYTDTQYF. DNA for the CDR3: TGTGCCAGCAGCGCCCCCGGGACAGGGCACTACACAGATACGCAGTATTTT. The gene calls are TRBV2 and TRBJ2-3; TRBD1 matches 9 bases. Germline V gives CDR1 SNHLY, CDR2 FYNNEI. This CDR3 comprises 17 residues. The J segment lost 2 bases and the V segment lost 6 bases, leaving 12 bases of the junction unmatched.

This clone was observed once. The chain links TRBV18 to TRBJ1-4, with unresolved D. Germline values: CDR1 KGHSH, CDR2 LQKENI. V gave up 3 bases and J gave up 4 bases, with 9 bases separating them. The CDR3 sequence is 14 residues long. The CDR3 DNA reads as TGTGCCAGCTCACCGACCGGGTTTAATGAAAAACTGTTTTTT. It is translated as CASSPTGFNEKLFF.

This clone was observed a single time. The V gene is TRBV7-2, the J gene TRBJ1-3, with TRBD1 as a possible D gene (5 bases). Germline V gene data show CDR1 as SGHTA and CDR2 as FQGNSA. V dropped 4 bases and J dropped 9 bases, with 19 bases sitting between them. The CDR3 sequence is 15 residues long. CDR3 in DNA: TGTGCCAGCAGCTGGGGACTGCCTAGAGAAGGCACCATATATTTT. Translated: CASSWGLPREGTIYF.

The V and J genes are TRBV7-6 and TRBJ1-4, with no clear D. V was cut by 2 bases and J by 3 bases, with 13 bases left in between. The germline gives CDR1 SGHVS, CDR2 FNYEAQ. The CDR3 consists of 16 residues. For the CDR3, the DNA is TGTGCCAGCAGCTTAAACGGTGGGCTTCCTAATGAAAAACTGTTTTTT. Its protein is CASSLNGGLPNEKLFF.

V usage is TRBV14 and J usage is TRBJ2-7, with 10 bases identical to TRBD1. V lost 6 bases, J lost 2 bases, and 7 bases stayed unmatched. In germline, CDR1 is SGHDN, CDR2 FVKESK. The CDR3 consists of 15 residues. Here the CDR3 DNA reads TGTGCCAGCAGTCCCCGGGACAGGGGCACCTACGAGCAGTACTTC. Its protein is CASSPRDRGTYEQYF.

The chain has TRBV3-1 (or the pseudogene TRBV3-2) and TRBJ2-1; 7 bases agree with TRBD2. V gave up 4 bases and J gave up 3 bases; unmatched junction bases: 6. From germline, CDR1 is LGHDT and CDR2 YNNKEL (reference sequence). The CDR3 contains 15 residues. The CDR3: CASSLRTRGYNEQFF. In DNA, the CDR3 is TGTGCCAGCAGCCTGAGGACTAGGGGCTACAATGAGCAGTTCTTC.

The chain employs TRBV5-6 and TRBJ1-1, with D uncertain. V was trimmed by 0 bases and J by 3 bases, leaving 6 bases between them. Germline assignment: CDR1 SGHDT and CDR2 YYEEEE. This CDR3 is 13 amino acids long. The DNA of the CDR3 is TGTGCCAGCAGCTTGGGACGGTACACTGAAGCTTTCTTT. Translation: CASSLGRYTEAFF.

Note on this clone: Other DNA sequences in this sample translate to the same CDR3. CDR3 in DNA: TGTGCCAGCAGCTTTGGGTCGGGGGTAAACTATGGCTACACCTTC. It encodes CASSFGSGVNYGYTF. The chain links TRBV7-2 to TRBJ1-2; TRBD1 is a possible D gene (5 bases). Germline V gene sequence: CDR1 SGHTA, CDR2 FQGNSA. V was cut by 3 bases and J by 2 bases, with 13 bases left in between. This CDR3 region has 15 residues.

The chain recombines TRBV5-1 with TRBJ1-1, with no clear D. CDR1 is SGHRS and CDR2 is YFSETQ in the germline V gene. Trimming shortened V by 0 bases and J by 3 bases, and 12 bases separated the two germline ends. CDR3 length: 15 residues. The CDR3 DNA follows: TGCGCCAGCAGCTTGGCTGGGGAGAGCGACACTGAAGCTTTCTTT. Amino acid sequence: CASSLAGESDTEAFF.

The chain links TRBV18 to TRBJ1-3; D possibly corresponds to TRBD1 (5 bases). CDR1 and CDR2 (germline): KGHSH, LQKENI. This CDR3 region has 14 residues. V was shortened by 3 bases and J by 2 bases, with 8 bases between the two germline ends. CDR3 coding DNA: TGTGCCAGCTCACCCGGGGGAACTGGAAACACCATATATTTT. Translation: CASSPGGTGNTIYF.

This chain joins TRBV5-4 and TRBJ2-3, with no clear D. The CDR3 length is 15 residues. The germline V and J ends were trimmed by 4 bases and 0 bases, with 12 bases remaining between them. Looked up from germline, CDR1 is SGHNT and CDR2 is YYREEE (reference sequence). For the CDR3, the DNA is TGTGCCAGCAGCCATGGCCCGGACAGCACAGATACGCAGTATTTT. This encodes CASSHGPDSTDTQYF.

The CDR3 region has the DNA TGTGCCAGCAGTTTAGGAGACGCAACTAATGAAAAACTGTTTTTT. Amino acid sequence: CASSLGDATNEKLFF. The chain combines TRBV28 with TRBJ1-4; D gene unclear. Germline V lookup: CDR1 MDHEN, CDR2 SYDVKM. V shed 2 bases and J shed 0 bases, with 7 bases lying between them. This CDR3 contains 15 residues. Full variable domain (remainder filled in from reference TRBV28 and TRBJ1-4): DVKVTQSSRYLVKRTGEKVFLECVQDMDHENMFWYRQDPGLGLRLIYFSYDVKMKEKGDIPEGYSVSREKKERFSLILESASTNQTSMYLCASSLGDATNEKLFFGSGTQLSVL.

This chain connects TRBV4-3 to TRBJ1-2; maybe TRBD1 (5 bases). The CDR3 is 14 residues long. Trimming removed 0 bases from V and 7 bases from J, with 12 bases in between. Germline V gives CDR1 LGHNA, CDR2 YSLEER. In DNA form, the CDR3 reads TGCGCCAGCAGCCAAGAAACAGCCGGGGGTGGCTACACCTTC. This encodes CASSQETAGGGYTF.

J is TRBJ1-5 and V is TRBV6-2 or TRBV6-3; D uncertain. Germline-derived CDR1 and CDR2 are MNHEY and SVGEGT. The CDR3 runs to 15 residues. V lost 0 bases to trimming and J lost 0 bases, with 6 bases between them. CDR3: CASSYSRHSNQPQHF. The CDR3 DNA sequence: TGTGCCAGCAGTTACTCCCGTCATAGCAATCAGCCCCAGCATTTT.

This clone was seen once. The chain links TRBV6-1 to TRBJ1-3; D ambiguous. Deletions cut 3 bases from V and 0 bases from J, with 9 bases between. In germline, CDR1 is MNHNS, CDR2 SASEGT. The CDR3 runs to 15 residues. The CDR3 DNA follows: TGTGCCAGCAGTGATCGTAGGAACTCTGGAAACACCATATATTTT. It encodes CASSDRRNSGNTIYF.

The rearrangement uses TRBV6-5 and TRBJ1-5; the D gene is possibly TRBD1 (6 bases). The V and J ends lost 4 bases and 7 bases respectively, with 11 bases between them. This CDR3 has 13 residues. Germline CDR1 and CDR2: MNHEY and SVGAGI. This CDR3 is CASSSQGVQPQHF. The CDR3 region has the DNA TGTGCCAGCAGTTCACAGGGTGTCCAGCCCCAGCATTTT.